The T cell receptor (beta chain) under discussion was sequenced for a study of T cell responses to AZD1222 COVID-19 vaccine. Study-level points and caveats: Unmutated variant regions are reportedly targeted by nearly half of spike-specific TCRs. Two doses of AZD1222 preceded a rise in Spike-specific TCR breadth and depth.

As to this clone: Its specificity is not known.

Germline values: CDR1 LNHDA, CDR2 SQIVND (reference sequence). CDR3 length: 13 residues. V lost 10 bases to trimming and J lost 4 bases; unmatched junction nucleotides: 5. TCRdb keeps only in-frame clones here, not all; method: immunoSEQ multiplex PCR. The data show tens of thousands of clones, about 90% seen once. Sequenced material: peripheral blood, taken 28 days after the second AZD1222 dose. This sequence originates from an adult who received the AZD1222 COVID-19 vaccine. This chain links TRBV19 with TRBJ1-4; the match to TRBD1 covers 8 bases. Written as DNA, the CDR3 is TGTGCCACCTCGGGACAGGTTAATGAAAAACTGTTTTTT. Translation: CATSGQVNEKLFF.